This T cell receptor beta chain was sequenced for a study of T cells in Graves' hyperthyroidism and ophthalmopathy. The sample holds many counts of this clonotype. The V gene's germline CDR1 is PRHDT and CDR2 FYEKMQ (reference sequence). This CDR3 is 15 amino acids long. V lost 1 base to trimming and J lost 1 base, with 10 bases between them. RNA transcripts provided the source from which TCR beta CDR3 regions were amplified. When the TCR CDR3 underwent first-round RT-PCR, the HTBI primer set was used. TCRdb re-derived calls from the multiplex PCR reads in MiXCR, one entry per CDR3 protein. This table has a few hundred thousand distinct CDR3 sequences, approximately 15% appearing once.

This sequence originates from a woman in her twenties or thirties with Graves' hyperthyroidism. The sample taken for sequencing was blood. The chain couples TRBV13 to TRBJ1-1, with D uncertain. CDR3 DNA: TGTGCCAGCAGCTTAGACCCTACAGCGAACACTGAAGCTTTCTTT. Its protein product is CASSLDPTANTEAFF. Based on the CDR3 plus reference TRBV13 and TRBJ1-1, the full variable domain is AAGVIQSPRHLIKEKRETATLKCYPIPRHDTVYWYQQGPGQDPQFLISFYEKMQSDKGSIPDRFSAQQFSDYHSELNMSSLELGDSALYFCASSLDPTANTEAFFGQGTRLTVV.